This TCR beta chain emerged from a study of blood T cell repertoires in COVID-19. CDR1 and CDR2 from the germline V gene are WSHSY and SAAADI. J gave up 0 bases and V 3 bases, and 11 bases lay outside the gene matches. This CDR3 is 18 amino acids long. Study processing details: Estimation of nucleated cell counts relied on the amplification of reference gene primers. Assay used: immunoSEQ multiplex PCR; TCRdb lists only in-frame clones, some missing. That table is the source of V, J and clone size, and D and trimming were worked out from the DNA. The sample yields about 100,000 clones, about 91% seen once.

Sequenced material: peripheral blood. The chain combines TRBV10-2 with TRBJ1-5; 7 bases are shared with TRBD1. The sequence was obtained from a man aged 50 to 59 with acute or convalescent COVID-19. The CDR3 bases are TGCGCCAGCAGTGACTCGCGCGGGACAGTCTATAGCAATCAGCCCCAGCATTTT. The encoded protein is CASSDSRGTVYSNQPQHF.